This TCR beta chain was captured in a study of shared clonotypes between healthy human individuals. For every subset, genomic DNA was evenly distributed across several immunoSEQ plates. TCRdb keeps only in-frame clones here, not all; method: immunoSEQ multiplex PCR. The profile shows around 1.9 million clones, approximately 92% of them singletons. Naive CD8 cells lacked CD45RO, underwent positive selection for CCR7 and left out terminally differentiated effector memory CD45RA+ cells. Germline lookup yields CDR1 SEHNR and CDR2 FQNEAQ (reference sequence). The CDR3 is made up of 15 amino acids. V lost 4 bases and J 2 bases, leaving 14 bases between the germline ends.

The chain is built from TRBV7-9 and TRBJ2-5, with D perhaps TRBD2 (6 bases). The sequence came from a young man in good health. Some clones in this sample may be carry-over from other donors' samples. The sample was naive CD8+ T cells from PBMCs. CDR3 sequence (DNA): TGTGCCAGCAGCTATACCCCGGGAGAACAAGAGACCCAGTACTTC. Translated: CASSYTPGEQETQYF.